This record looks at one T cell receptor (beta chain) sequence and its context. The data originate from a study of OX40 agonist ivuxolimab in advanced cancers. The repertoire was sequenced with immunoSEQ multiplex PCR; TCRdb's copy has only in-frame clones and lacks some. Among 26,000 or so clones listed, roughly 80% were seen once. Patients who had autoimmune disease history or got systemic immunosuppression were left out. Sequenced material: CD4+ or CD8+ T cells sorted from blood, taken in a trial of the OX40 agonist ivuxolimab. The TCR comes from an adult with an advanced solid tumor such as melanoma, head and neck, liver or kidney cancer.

This CDR3 is CASSVGPTGELFF. For the CDR3, the DNA is TGTGCCAGCAGCGTCGGGCCGACCGGGGAGCTGTTTTTT. The chain couples TRBV9 to TRBJ2-2; D gene uncertain. The V end lost 2 bases, the J end lost 5 bases, and 7 bases lay between the germline ends. CDR1 is SGDLS and CDR2 is YYNGEE in the germline V gene. This CDR3 is built from 13 residues.